The present T cell receptor (beta chain) was sequenced within a study of OX40 agonist ivuxolimab in advanced cancers. Study-wide background: Three partial responders included one hepatocellular carcinoma patient and two cutaneous melanoma patients. Findings and caveats of the study: CD4+ T cells averaged fewer expanded clones than CD8+ T cells.

The protocol was immunoSEQ multiplex PCR, while the TCRdb copy is restricted to in-frame clones and leaves out a portion. The sample carries approximately 66,000 clones, approximately 88% recorded once. The CDR3 contains 15 residues. Germline-derived CDR1 and CDR2 are WNHNN and SYGVQD (reference sequence). Trimming shortened V by 5 bases and J by 0 bases, and 10 bases separated the two germline ends. There are a few counts of this clone. Antigen unknown. The V call is TRBV10-1, the J call TRBJ2-2, with D perhaps TRBD1 (5 bases). Specimen: CD4+ or CD8+ T cells sorted from blood, collected in a trial of the OX40 agonist ivuxolimab. This sequence was found in an adult with an advanced solid tumor such as melanoma, head and neck, liver or kidney cancer. For the CDR3, the DNA is TGCGCCAGCAGTAGACAGAGCCCGAACACCGGGGAGCTGTTTTTT. This encodes CASSRQSPNTGELFF.